The rows below give T cell receptor beta chains drawn from one sample of a study of OX40 agonist ivuxolimab in advanced cancers. The assay was immunoSEQ multiplex PCR, and TCRdb's table has in-frame clones only and misses some. Of 65,000 to 80,000 clones in the sample, more than 85% were seen once. The sequences come from CD4+ or CD8+ T cells sorted from blood, collected in a trial of the OX40 agonist ivuxolimab. Receptor source: an adult with an advanced solid tumor such as melanoma, head and neck, liver or kidney cancer. The CDR3 runs from the conserved cysteine through the conserved F or W. A D gene is named only where the DNA matches it firmly. Where a row states a size, it is once, few, many or the class of an expanded clone; other rows omit it.

TRBJ2-3	-	TRBD2	TRBV7-8	CASSLAPTSGSTDTQYF	TGTGCCAGCAGCTTAGCTCCGACTAGCGGGAGCACAGATACGCAGTATTTT
TRBJ2-2	-	-	TRBV5-4	CASSSSLVTGELFF	TGTGCCAGCAGCTCCTCCCTAGTCACCGGGGAGCTGTTTTTT
TRBJ2-2	once	-	TRBV27	CASRRPGPNTGELFF	TGTGCCAGCAGGAGACCGGGACCCAACACCGGGGAGCTGTTTTTT
TRBJ1-1	-	-	TRBV4-2	CASSRPTRGMNTEAFF	TGTGCCAGCAGCCGCCCCACCCGGGGGATGAACACTGAAGCTTTCTTT
TRBJ2-3	-	-	TRBV25-1	CASSAGLYTQYF	TGTGCCAGCAGTGCAGGACTATATACGCAGTATTTT
TRBJ2-3	-	TRBD2	TRBV4-1	CASSQDRGGSSTDTQYF	TGCGCCAGCAGCCAAGATCGGGGGGGTTCTAGCACAGATACGCAGTATTTT
TRBJ2-4	-	-	TRBV6-1	CASSEAAAGIQYF	TGTGCCAGCAGTGAAGCGGCGGCGGGCATTCAGTACTTC
TRBJ1-1	-	-	TRBV19	CASTYREANTEAFF	TGTGCCAGTACCTACAGGGAGGCGAACACTGAAGCTTTCTTT
TRBJ1-2	once	-	TRBV5-6	CASSLRRTVYGYTF	TGTGCCAGCAGCTTGCGGCGTACAGTCTATGGCTACACCTTC
TRBJ1-2	-	-	TRBV21-1	CASSKGGRTF	TGTGCCAGCAGCAAGGGAGGGCGCACCTTC
TRBJ2-1	-	-	TRBV11-2	CASSLEQGSYNEQFF	TGTGCCAGCAGCTTAGAACAGGGATCCTACAATGAGCAGTTCTTC